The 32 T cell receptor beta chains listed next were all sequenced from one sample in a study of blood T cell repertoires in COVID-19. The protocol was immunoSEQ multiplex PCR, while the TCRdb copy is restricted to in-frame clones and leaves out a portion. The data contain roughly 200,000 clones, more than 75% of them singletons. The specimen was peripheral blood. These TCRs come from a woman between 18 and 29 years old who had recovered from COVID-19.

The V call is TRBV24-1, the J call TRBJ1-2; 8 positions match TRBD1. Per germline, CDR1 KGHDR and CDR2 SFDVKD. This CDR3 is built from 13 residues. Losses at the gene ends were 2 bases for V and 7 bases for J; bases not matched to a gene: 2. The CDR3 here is CATSDSGGSGYTF. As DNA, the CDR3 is TGTGCCACCAGTGATTCAGGGGGCAGTGGCTACACCTTC.

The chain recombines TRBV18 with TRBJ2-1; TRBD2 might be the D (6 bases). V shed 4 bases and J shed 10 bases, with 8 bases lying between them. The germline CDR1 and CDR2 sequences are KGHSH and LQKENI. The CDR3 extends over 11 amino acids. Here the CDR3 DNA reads TGTGCCAGCTCACAGGAGGGAGAGCAGTTCTTC. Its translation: CASSQEGEQFF.

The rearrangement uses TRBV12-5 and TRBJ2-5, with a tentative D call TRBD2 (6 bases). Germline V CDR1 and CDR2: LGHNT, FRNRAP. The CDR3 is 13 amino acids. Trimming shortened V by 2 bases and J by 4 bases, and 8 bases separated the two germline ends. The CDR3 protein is CASGLHGGETQYF. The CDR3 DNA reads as TGTGCTAGTGGTTTGCACGGGGGAGAGACCCAGTACTTC. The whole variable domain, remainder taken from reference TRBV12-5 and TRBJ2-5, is DARVTQTPRHKVTEMGQEVTMRCQPILGHNTVFWYRQTMMQGLELLAYFRNRAPLDDSGMPKDRFSAEMPDATLATLKIQPSEPRDSAVYFCASGLHGGETQYFGPGTRLLVL.

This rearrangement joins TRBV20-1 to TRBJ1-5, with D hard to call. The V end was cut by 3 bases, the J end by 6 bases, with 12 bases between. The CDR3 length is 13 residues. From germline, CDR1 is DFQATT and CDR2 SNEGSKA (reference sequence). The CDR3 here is CSASDRSFQPQHF. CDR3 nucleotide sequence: TGCAGTGCTAGTGACCGGTCCTTTCAGCCCCAGCATTTT.

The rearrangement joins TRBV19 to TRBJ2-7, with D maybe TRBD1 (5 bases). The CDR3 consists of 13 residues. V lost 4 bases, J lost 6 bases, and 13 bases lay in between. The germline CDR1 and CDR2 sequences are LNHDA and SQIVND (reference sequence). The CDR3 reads CASSTTGLSEQYV. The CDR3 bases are TGTGCCAGTAGTACAACAGGTCTTTCCGAGCAGTACGTC.

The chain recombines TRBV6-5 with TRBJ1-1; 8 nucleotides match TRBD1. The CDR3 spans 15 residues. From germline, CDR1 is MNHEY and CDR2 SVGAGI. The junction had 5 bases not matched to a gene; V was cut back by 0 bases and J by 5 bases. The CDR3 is CASSYSQGAGTEAFF. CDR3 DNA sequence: TGTGCCAGCAGTTACTCCCAGGGGGCGGGTACTGAAGCTTTCTTT.

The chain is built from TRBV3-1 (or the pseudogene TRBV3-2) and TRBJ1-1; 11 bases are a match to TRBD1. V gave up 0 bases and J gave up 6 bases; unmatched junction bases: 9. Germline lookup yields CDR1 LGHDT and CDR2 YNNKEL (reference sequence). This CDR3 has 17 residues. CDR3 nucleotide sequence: TGTGCCAGCAGCCAAGAGGGACAGGGGGAAAGGGAGGCTGAAGCTTTCTTT. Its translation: CASSQEGQGEREAEAFF.

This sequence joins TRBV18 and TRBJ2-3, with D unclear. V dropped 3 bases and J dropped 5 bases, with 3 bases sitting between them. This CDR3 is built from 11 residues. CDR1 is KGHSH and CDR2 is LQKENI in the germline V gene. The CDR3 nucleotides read TGTGCCAGCTCACCCGGAGATACGCAGTATTTT. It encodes CASSPGDTQYF.

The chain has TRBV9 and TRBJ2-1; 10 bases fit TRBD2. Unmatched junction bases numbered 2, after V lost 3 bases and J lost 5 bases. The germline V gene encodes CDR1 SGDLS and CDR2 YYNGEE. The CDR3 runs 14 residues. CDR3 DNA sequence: TGTGCCAGCAGCGCTAGCGGGGGCCACAATGAGCAGTTCTTC. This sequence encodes CASSASGGHNEQFF.

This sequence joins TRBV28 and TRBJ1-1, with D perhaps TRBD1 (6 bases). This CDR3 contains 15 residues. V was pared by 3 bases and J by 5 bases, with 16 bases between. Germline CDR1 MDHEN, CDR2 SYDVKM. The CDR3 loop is CASSFKGGGWTEAFF. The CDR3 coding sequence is TGTGCCAGCAGTTTTAAAGGGGGGGGCTGGACTGAAGCTTTCTTT.

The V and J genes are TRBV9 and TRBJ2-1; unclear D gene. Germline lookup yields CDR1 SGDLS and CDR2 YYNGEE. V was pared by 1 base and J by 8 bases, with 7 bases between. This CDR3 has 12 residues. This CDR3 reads CASSVLEDEQFF. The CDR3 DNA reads TGTGCCAGCAGCGTACTAGAAGATGAGCAGTTCTTC. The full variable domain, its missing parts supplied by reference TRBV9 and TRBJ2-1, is DSGVTQTPKHLITATGQRVTLRCSPRSGDLSVYWYQQSLDQGLQFLIQYYNGEERAKGNILERFSAQQFPDLHSELNLSSLELGDSALYFCASSVLEDEQFFGPGTRLTVL.

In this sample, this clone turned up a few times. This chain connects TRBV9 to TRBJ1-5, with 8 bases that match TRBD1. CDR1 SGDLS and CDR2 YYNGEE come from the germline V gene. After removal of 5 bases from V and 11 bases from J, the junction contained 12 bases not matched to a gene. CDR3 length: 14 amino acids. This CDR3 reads CASSPGTGIRSQHF. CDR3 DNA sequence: TGTGCCAGCAGTCCTGGGACAGGCATTCGGTCCCAGCATTTT.

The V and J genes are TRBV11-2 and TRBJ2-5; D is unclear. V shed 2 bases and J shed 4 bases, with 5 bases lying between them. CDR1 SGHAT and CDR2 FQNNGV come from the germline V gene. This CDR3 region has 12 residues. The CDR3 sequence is CASSLSRETQYF. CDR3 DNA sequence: TGTGCCAGCAGCTTATCTCGAGAGACCCAGTACTTC.

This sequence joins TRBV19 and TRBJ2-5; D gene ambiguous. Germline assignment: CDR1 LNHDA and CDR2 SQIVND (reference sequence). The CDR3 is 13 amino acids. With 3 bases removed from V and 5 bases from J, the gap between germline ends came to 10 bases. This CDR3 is CASSIMSQETQYF. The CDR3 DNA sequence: TGTGCCAGTAGTATTATGTCTCAGGAGACCCAGTACTTC.

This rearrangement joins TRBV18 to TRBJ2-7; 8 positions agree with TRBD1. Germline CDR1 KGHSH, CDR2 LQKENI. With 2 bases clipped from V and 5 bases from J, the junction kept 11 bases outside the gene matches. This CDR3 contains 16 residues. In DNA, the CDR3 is TGTGCCAGCTCACCAACCCTGGACAGGGTGGACCACGAGCAGTACTTC. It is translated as CASSPTLDRVDHEQYF.

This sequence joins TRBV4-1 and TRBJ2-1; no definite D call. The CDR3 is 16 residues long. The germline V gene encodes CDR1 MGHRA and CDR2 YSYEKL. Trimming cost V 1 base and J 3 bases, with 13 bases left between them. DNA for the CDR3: TGCGCCAGCAGCCAAGGAGTTAACGGTTACTACAATGAGCAGTTCTTC. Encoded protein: CASSQGVNGYYNEQFF.

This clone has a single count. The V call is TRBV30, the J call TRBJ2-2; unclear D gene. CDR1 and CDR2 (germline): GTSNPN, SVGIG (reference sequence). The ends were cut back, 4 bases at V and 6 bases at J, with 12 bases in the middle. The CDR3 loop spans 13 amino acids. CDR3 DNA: TGTGCCTGGAATCCGGTGAGCCCCGGGGAGCTGTTTTTT. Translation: CAWNPVSPGELFF.

CDR3 sequence: CASRVGVAGELFF. CDR3 nucleotide sequence: TGTGCCAGCAGAGTCGGGGTGGCCGGGGAGCTGTTTTTT. This chain links TRBV7-2 with TRBJ2-2; a weak D match, TRBD2 (5 bases). Germline-derived CDR1 and CDR2 are SGHTA and FQGNSA. V was trimmed by 6 bases and J by 6 bases, leaving 11 bases between them. There are 13 residues in the CDR3.

In DNA form, the CDR3 reads TGTGCCAGCAGCTTACGTACAGGGGGCGGGGAGACCCAGTACTTC. Residues: CASSLRTGGGETQYF. The chain employs TRBV7-3 and TRBJ2-5, with 9 bases lining up with TRBD1. This CDR3 region has 15 residues. Germline CDR1 SGHTA, CDR2 FQGTGA. The V segment lost 2 bases and the J segment 5 bases; nucleotides outside the gene matches: 6.

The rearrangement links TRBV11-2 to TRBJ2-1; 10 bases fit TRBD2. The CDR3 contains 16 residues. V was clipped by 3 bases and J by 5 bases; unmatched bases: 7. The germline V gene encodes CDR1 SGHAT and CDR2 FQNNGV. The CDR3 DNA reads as TGTGCCAGCAGCTTCCGTGGACTAGCGGCTAACAATGAGCAGTTCTTC. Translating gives CASSFRGLAANNEQFF. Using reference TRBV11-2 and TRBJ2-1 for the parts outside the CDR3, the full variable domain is EAGVAQSPRYKIIEKRQSVAFWCNPISGHATLYWYQQILGQGPKLLIQFQNNGVVDDSQLPKDRFSAERLKGVDSTLKIQPAKLEDSAVYLCASSFRGLAANNEQFFGPGTRLTVL.

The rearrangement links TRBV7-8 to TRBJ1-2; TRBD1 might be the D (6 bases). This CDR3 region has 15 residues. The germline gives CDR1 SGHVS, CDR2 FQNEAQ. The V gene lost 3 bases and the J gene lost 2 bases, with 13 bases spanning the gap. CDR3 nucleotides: TGTGCCAGCAGCTTGCTGGGGGGGCAGAACTATGGCTACACCTTC. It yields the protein CASSLLGGQNYGYTF.

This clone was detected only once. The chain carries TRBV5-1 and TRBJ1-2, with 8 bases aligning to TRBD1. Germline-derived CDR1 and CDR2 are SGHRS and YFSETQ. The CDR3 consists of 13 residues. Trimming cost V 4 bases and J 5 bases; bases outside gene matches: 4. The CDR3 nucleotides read TGCGCCAGCAGCGAACAGGGGGTGTATGGCTACACCTTC. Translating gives CASSEQGVYGYTF. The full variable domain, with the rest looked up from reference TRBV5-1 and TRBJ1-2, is KAGVTQTPRYLIKTRGQQVTLSCSPISGHRSVSWYQQTPGQGLQFLFEYFSETQRNKGNFPGRFSGRQFSNSRSEMNVSTLELGDSALYLCASSEQGVYGYTFGSGTRLTVV.

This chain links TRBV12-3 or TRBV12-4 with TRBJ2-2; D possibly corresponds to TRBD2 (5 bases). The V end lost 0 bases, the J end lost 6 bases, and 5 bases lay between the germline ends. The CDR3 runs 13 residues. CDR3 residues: CASSLAEAGELFF. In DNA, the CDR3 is TGTGCCAGCAGTTTAGCGGAGGCCGGGGAGCTGTTTTTT.

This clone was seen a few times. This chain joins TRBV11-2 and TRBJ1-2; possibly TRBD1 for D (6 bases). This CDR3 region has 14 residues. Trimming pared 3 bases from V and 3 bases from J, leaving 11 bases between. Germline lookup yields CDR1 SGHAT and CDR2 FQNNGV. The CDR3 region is CASSFRGEDYGYTF. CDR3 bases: TGTGCCAGCAGCTTCAGGGGCGAGGACTATGGCTACACCTTC. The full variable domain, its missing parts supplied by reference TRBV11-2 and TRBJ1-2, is EAGVAQSPRYKIIEKRQSVAFWCNPISGHATLYWYQQILGQGPKLLIQFQNNGVVDDSQLPKDRFSAERLKGVDSTLKIQPAKLEDSAVYLCASSFRGEDYGYTFGSGTRLTVV.

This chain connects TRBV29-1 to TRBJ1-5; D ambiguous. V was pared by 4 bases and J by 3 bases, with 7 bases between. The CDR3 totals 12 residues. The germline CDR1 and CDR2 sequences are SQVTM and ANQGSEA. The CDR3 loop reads CSVGGLNQPQHF. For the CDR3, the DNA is TGCAGCGTTGGTGGGCTCAATCAGCCCCAGCATTTT.

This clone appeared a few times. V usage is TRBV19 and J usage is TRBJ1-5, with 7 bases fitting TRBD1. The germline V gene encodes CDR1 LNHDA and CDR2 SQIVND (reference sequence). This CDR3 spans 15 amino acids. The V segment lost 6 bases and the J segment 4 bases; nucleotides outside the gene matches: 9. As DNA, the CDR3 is TGTGCCAGTAGCCTCGGGGGCAGGGGGAATCAGCCCCAGCATTTT. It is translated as CASSLGGRGNQPQHF.

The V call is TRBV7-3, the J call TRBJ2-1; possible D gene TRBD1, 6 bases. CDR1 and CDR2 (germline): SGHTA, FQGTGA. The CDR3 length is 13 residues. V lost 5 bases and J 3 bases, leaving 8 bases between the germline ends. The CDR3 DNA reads TGTGCCAGCAGCCCCAGGGGCTACAATGAGCAGTTCTTC. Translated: CASSPRGYNEQFF.

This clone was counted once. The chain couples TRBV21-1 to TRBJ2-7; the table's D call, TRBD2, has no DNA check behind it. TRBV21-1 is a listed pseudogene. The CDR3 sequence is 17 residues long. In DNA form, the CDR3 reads TGTGCCAGCAGCCCCGAAGTGGGACTCTTTGACTCCTACGAGCAGTACGTC. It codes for CASSPEVGLFDSYEQYV.

In nucleotides, the CDR3 is TGTGCCACCAGCAGAGACAGGGATGAGCAGTTCTTC. Translation: CATSRDRDEQFF. The rearrangement uses TRBV15 and TRBJ2-1, with D possibly being TRBD1 (5 bases). The CDR3 spans 12 residues. Between the trimmed V and J ends, which lost 0 bases and 8 bases, there was a span of 5 bases. CDR1 is LNHNV and CDR2 is YYDKDF in the germline V gene (reference sequence). Supplemented by reference TRBV15 and TRBJ2-1, the full variable domain reads DAMVIQNPRYQVTQFGKPVTLSCSQTLNHNVMYWYQQKSSQAPKLLFHYYDKDFNNEADTPDNFQSRRPNTSFCFLDIRSPGLGDTAMYLCATSRDRDEQFFGPGTRLTVL.

CDR3: CASSSPSDKNLHGYTF. The CDR3 nucleotides are TGTGCCAGCAGCTCCCCAAGTGACAAAAACCTACATGGCTACACCTTC. V and J are TRBV13 and TRBJ1-2; no firm D call. CDR3 length: 16 residues. V lost 4 bases, J lost 6 bases, and 21 bases lay in between. Germline lookup yields CDR1 PRHDT and CDR2 FYEKMQ (reference sequence).

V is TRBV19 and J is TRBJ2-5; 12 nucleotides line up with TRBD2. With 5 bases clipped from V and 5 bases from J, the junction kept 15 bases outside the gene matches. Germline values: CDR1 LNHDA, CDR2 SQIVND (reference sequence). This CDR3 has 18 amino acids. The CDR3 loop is CASSPQRPSGRAYETQYF. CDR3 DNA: TGTGCCAGTAGTCCACAACGGCCTAGCGGGAGGGCCTATGAGACCCAGTACTTC.

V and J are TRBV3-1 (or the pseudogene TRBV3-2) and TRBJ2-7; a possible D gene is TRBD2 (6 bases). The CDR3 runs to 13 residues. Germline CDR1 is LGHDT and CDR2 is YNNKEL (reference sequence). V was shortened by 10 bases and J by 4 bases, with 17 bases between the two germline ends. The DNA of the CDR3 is TGTGCCAAGCTAGCGACCGTGTTATACGAGCAGTACGTC. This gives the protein CAKLATVLYEQYV.